Presented here are 6 T cell receptor beta chains from one specimen sequenced in a study of regulatory T cells in long-lasting Graves disease. Time point described: newly diagnosed GD, antithyroid drugs for less than 3 months. Following extraction of RNA from PBMCs, that RNA was used to make the TCR library. Relying on iRepertoire HTBI primers and Arm-PCR of CDR3 regions, the team built TCR beta libraries. TCRdb re-analysed the multiplex PCR reads in MiXCR, keeping a single row per CDR3 protein. The data contain a few hundred thousand distinct CDR3 sequences, around 15% of them singletons. The data also belong to a second study, concerning T cells in Graves' hyperthyroidism and ophthalmopathy.

The sequenced sample was peripheral blood mononuclear cells (PBMCs), obtained at new diagnosis, from a patient treated with antithyroid drugs. The receptors shown here come from a woman aged 18 to 35 with Graves disease.

This clonotype was detected a few times. The chain links TRBV6-2 or TRBV6-3 to TRBJ1-1, with 7 bases matching TRBD1. The trim removed 8 bases at V and 3 bases at J, leaving 21 bases unmatched. The CDR3 contains 18 residues. Germline V gene lookup returns CDR1 MNHEY and CDR2 SVGEGT. This CDR3 is CASESPPSGQKFYTEAFF. The CDR3 nucleotides are TGTGCCAGCGAATCTCCACCCTCGGGACAGAAGTTTTACACTGAAGCTTTCTTT.

Many counts were recorded for this clonotype. This sequence joins TRBV11-2 and TRBJ2-7; TRBD1 agrees at 9 bases. The V and J ends lost 0 bases and 2 bases, in that order; junction bases with no gene match: 5. The germline V gene encodes CDR1 SGHAT and CDR2 FQNNGV. The CDR3 runs 16 residues. The CDR3 sequence: CASSLDLGQGTYEQYF. In DNA form, the CDR3 reads TGTGCCAGCAGCTTAGATTTGGGACAGGGTACCTACGAGCAGTACTTC.

The chain joins TRBV20-1 to TRBJ1-5, with D unclear. The CDR3 has 15 residues. Germline CDR1 DFQATT, CDR2 SNEGSKA (reference sequence). V lost 4 bases to trimming and J lost 2 bases, with 15 bases between them. The chain's CDR3 is CSATNMRYGNQPQHF. Written as DNA, the CDR3 is TGCAGTGCTACCAACATGAGGTACGGCAATCAGCCCCAGCATTTT.

The rearrangement uses TRBV2 and TRBJ2-5; 8 bases are a match to TRBD1. The germline V gene encodes CDR1 SNHLY and CDR2 FYNNEI. The CDR3 covers 14 residues. The ends lost 10 bases at V and 4 bases at J; junction bases unmatched: 11. The chain's CDR3 is CATGQGRSTETQYF. CDR3 DNA: TGTGCCACCGGACAGGGCAGGTCAACAGAGACCCAGTACTTC.

This clonotype was seen repeatedly, ten times or more. The chain links TRBV6-1 to TRBJ1-2; 7 bases fit TRBD1. Per the germline V gene, CDR1 is MNHNS and CDR2 is SASEGT. With 7 bases clipped from V and 10 bases from J, the junction kept 15 bases outside the gene matches. The CDR3 extends over 14 amino acids. The CDR3 bases are TGTGCCAGCAAGGTCGGATTCGGCCAGGGGGACTACACCTTC. Protein: CASKVGFGQGDYTF.

This clonotype was picked up many times. The chain employs TRBV5-4 and TRBJ2-1; D is perhaps TRBD1 (5 bases). The CDR3 is 15 amino acids. V lost 0 bases to trimming and J lost 10 bases, with 17 bases between them. Germline CDR1 SGHNT, CDR2 YYREEE (reference sequence). CDR3 DNA sequence: TGTGCCAGCAGCTTGGGTTTTTTTAGGGGAAGGGAGCAGTTCTTC. Translation: CASSLGFFRGREQFF.